This T cell receptor (beta chain) was sequenced in a study of siplizumab effects on memory and regulatory T cells (dated by TCRdb to about 2019). Study-level background: The effect of the anti-CD2 antibody siplizumab on alloreactive T-cell subsets was examined in allogeneic mixed lymphocyte reactions constructed from human PBMCs. The full study reports these points: Because sequences below about 10^-5 frequency were poorly captured, only a minor fraction of alloreactive clones could be mapped to unstimulated subsets. About 80-96% of proliferating CD4+ or CD8+ clones could not be given a naive or memory phenotype. Compared with memory T cells, unstimulated naive T cells appeared more diverse, and naive cells seemed to make a substantial contribution to the alloresponse. The cumulative frequency of alloreactive sequences that could be traced back to unstimulated CD4+ memory T cells was significantly reduced by siplizumab. Whether proliferating Tregs from siplizumab cultures actually had suppressive function was not functionally confirmed. Of the alloreactive CD4+ clones that could be mapped, the Treg-derived share averaged around 70% with siplizumab compared with approximately 30% in control reactions.

Additional sequencing covered unstimulated subsets from a few donor pairs, namely CD8+ effector memory, CD4+ naive, CD8+ TEMRA, CD4+ memory and CD8+ naive. TCRbeta CDR3 sequencing was performed on sorted unstimulated T cells and on proliferating T cells recovered from mixed lymphocyte reactions. Fresh whole blood from ten to eleven HLA-typed healthy donors served as the source for isolating PBMCs. Library prep was done by the immunoSEQ multiplex PCR assay. The deep sequencing platform assayed approximately 10^5 TCR templates per sample. Genomic DNA extracted from sorted T cells was the material used for TCRbeta CDR3 sequencing. As for the authors' bioinformatics: The R programming language was used for clonal analysis of TCRbeta CDR3 data. Alloreactive CD4+ and CD8+ clones were identified by comparing unstimulated samples to CFSE-low samples taken after the reaction. Regulatory or non-regulatory origin was assigned to alloreactive CD4+ clones by matching of sequences to sorted unstimulated Treg and non-Treg repertoires. The table comes from immuneACCESS by way of TCRdb, which keeps in-frame sequences with V and J called. Part of the clones is missing from these tables; in studies checked, under half for an unresolved V gene and the rest for unknown reasons. Clone size and V and J calls were adopted from that table, with D and trimming inferred from the DNA. This sample is represented by approximately 60,000 clones; around 96% of them were singletons. The biggest ten clones account for 0.08% to 0.1% of the sample.

Points on this clone: What this receptor recognizes is not known. No much larger clone exists at a distance of one base, and base qualities are not known.

From the cysteine up to the phenylalanine, the CDR3 has a length of 12 residues. Only the CDR3 DNA stays, 36 bases, in frame from base 1. V and J lose 4 bases and 0 bases, and a span of 5 bases separates them. For CDR1 and CDR2, the germline V gene lists SGDLS and YYNGEE. The V gene is TRBV9 and the J gene is TRBJ2-7; there is no confident call for the D gene. The receptor was derived from a human donor in good health. Sequenced material: naive CD8+ T cells sorted from blood. According to the study, the label for this sample's cell subset or site signals: unstimulated naive T cells. The DNA sequence reads TGTGCCAGCAGCCCCCCCTCCTACGAGCAGTACTTC. It translates as CASSPPSYEQYF.